A single T cell receptor (beta chain) is shown here with its context. Its cognate antigen is unknown. cDNA synthesis used the whole RNA isolate, giving expressed TCRB sequences. Clones were sequenced by immunoSEQ multiplex PCR, and TCRdb holds only the in-frame ones, with some missing. This table holds about 230,000 clones, 9.6% found once. The data were obtained in a study of beta chain features in type 1 diabetes. Overall study findings and caveats: VDJ junctions in type 1 diabetes patients carried more deletions and fewer insertions. Researchers cautioned that cDNA sequencing could over-represent cells with high TCR expression. Amplification by PCR could prefer shorter templates, with the same effect in patients and controls.

CDR3 length: 15 amino acids. Trimming took off 0 bases at V and 1 base at J, with 10 bases between the two ends. In germline, CDR1 is SGDLS, CDR2 YYNGEE. It was via CD45RO/CCR7/CD25/CD127/CD95/CD27 that CD4+ naive, central memory, regulatory and stem cell-like memory cells were sorted. This chain uses TRBV9 with TRBJ1-2, with D hard to call. The sample taken for sequencing was naive CD4+ T cells from blood. This TCR was sampled from a woman aged 18-35 years in good health. This chain's CDR3 is CASSVEEGFNYGYTF. CDR3 DNA: TGTGCCAGCAGCGTAGAGGAGGGTTTTAACTATGGCTACACCTTC.